One sample yielded the 20 T cell receptor beta chains listed below, sequenced in a study of blood T cell repertoires in COVID-19. Clones were read by immunoSEQ multiplex PCR, and TCRdb kept only the in-frame ones, dropping some. Of 350,000 or so clones listed, roughly nine tenths are singletons. The sequenced material came from PBMCs or T cells enriched from blood (not recorded which). These receptors all stem from a woman in her twenties or thirties who had recovered from COVID-19.

CDR3 in DNA: TGTGCCAGCAGTTTCAACGGACAGGCTGGCTACACCTTC. Translating gives CASSFNGQAGYTF. The gene calls are TRBV27 and TRBJ1-2; 7 bases match TRBD1. The CDR3 length is 13 residues. V lost 3 bases and J lost 7; bases outside the gene matches: 5. Germline CDR1 is MNHEY and CDR2 is SMNVEV (reference sequence).

This clone has just one count. The V gene is TRBV6-1, the J gene TRBJ1-6; D unresolved. The CDR3 totals 14 residues. Per germline, CDR1 MNHNS and CDR2 SASEGT. V was cut by 1 base and J by 11 bases, with 12 bases left in between. CDR3 sequence: CASSEGAGEAPLHF. DNA of the CDR3: TGTGCCAGCAGTGAAGGAGCGGGAGAAGCACCCCTCCACTTT.

The chain recombines TRBV28 with TRBJ1-1; D is possibly TRBD1 (5 bases). CDR1 is MDHEN, CDR2 SYDVKM, per germline. The CDR3 is made up of 14 amino acids. V was pared by 7 bases and J by 2 bases, with 14 bases between. The CDR3 is CASIQLGGNTEAFF. CDR3 coding DNA: TGTGCCAGCATCCAACTGGGGGGAAACACTGAAGCTTTCTTT.

The genes are TRBV5-6 and TRBJ1-1, with D tentatively TRBD1 (6 bases). The V gene lost 3 bases and the J gene lost 2 bases, with 11 bases spanning the gap. The CDR3 runs 14 residues. Germline V CDR1 and CDR2: SGHDT, YYEEEE. Here the CDR3 reads CASSSGTSNTEAFF. Here the CDR3 DNA reads TGTGCCAGCAGCTCCGGGACAAGCAACACTGAAGCTTTCTTT.

This clone showed up just once. This chain connects TRBV19 to TRBJ2-7; 8 bases are a match to TRBD1. Per the germline V gene, CDR1 is LNHDA and CDR2 is SQIVND (reference sequence). This CDR3 is 16 amino acids long. The junction had 9 bases not matched to a gene; V was cut back by 3 bases and J by 2 bases. CDR3 region: CASSMPSGQGTYEQYF. CDR3 nucleotide sequence: TGTGCCAGTAGTATGCCCTCCGGACAGGGTACCTACGAGCAGTACTTC.

V usage is TRBV2 and J usage is TRBJ2-7; 7 bases match TRBD1. The junction had 3 bases not matched to a gene; V was cut back by 1 base and J by 3 bases. The germline gives CDR1 SNHLY, CDR2 FYNNEI. The CDR3 runs 14 residues. CDR3 in amino acids: CASSEGDSFYEQYF. The DNA for the CDR3 is TGTGCCAGCAGTGAAGGGGACAGCTTCTACGAGCAGTACTTC.

The chain has TRBV10-3 and TRBJ1-2, with D possibly TRBD1 on 6 matching bases. Per germline, CDR1 ENHRY and CDR2 SYGVKD. The CDR3 runs 14 residues. The germline V and J ends were trimmed by 6 bases and 7 bases, with 18 bases remaining between them. The CDR3 protein is CAISAQGPDRGYTF. The CDR3 DNA is TGTGCCATCAGCGCACAGGGCCCTGATCGTGGCTACACCTTC.

For the CDR3, the DNA is TGTCCCTCAAGGCGGCGGGCAACTAATGAAAAACTGTTTTTT. This sequence encodes CPSRRRATNEKLFF. This chain joins TRBV10-3 and TRBJ1-4, with D uncertain. The CDR3 spans 14 residues. Germline values: CDR1 ENHRY, CDR2 SYGVKD.

V gene TRBV15 combines with J gene TRBJ1-5, with D maybe TRBD1 (6 bases). Trimming took 5 bases from V and 7 from J, leaving 15 bases between them. Germline lookup yields CDR1 LNHNV and CDR2 YYDKDF (reference sequence). The CDR3 consists of 14 residues. DNA for the CDR3: TGTGCCACCAGCGGAACAGGGTCCCGGCAGCCCCAGCATTTT. This codes for CATSGTGSRQPQHF.

The chain is built from TRBV5-1 and TRBJ1-3; 8 bases line up with TRBD1. V gave up 2 bases and J gave up 0 bases; unmatched junction bases: 4. CDR3 length: 16 residues. The germline gives CDR1 SGHRS, CDR2 YFSETQ. The CDR3 protein is CASSLQGGTSGNTIYF. The CDR3 DNA reads as TGCGCCAGCAGCTTACAGGGGGGGACCTCTGGAAACACCATATATTTT. Complete variable domain (other parts from reference TRBV5-1 and TRBJ1-3): KAGVTQTPRYLIKTRGQQVTLSCSPISGHRSVSWYQQTPGQGLQFLFEYFSETQRNKGNFPGRFSGRQFSNSRSEMNVSTLELGDSALYLCASSLQGGTSGNTIYFGEGSWLTVV.

This clone was seen only a few times. CDR3 loop: CASSLWGEMNTEAFF. The CDR3 nucleotides read TGCGCCAGCAGCTTGTGGGGAGAAATGAACACTGAAGCTTTCTTT. The genes are TRBV5-1 and TRBJ1-1; D uncertain. Trimming cost V 1 base and J 0 bases, with 10 bases left between them. Germline loops: CDR1 SGHRS, CDR2 YFSETQ. CDR3 length: 15 amino acids.

The chain combines TRBV27 with TRBJ2-1; TRBD2 might be the D (6 bases). CDR1 is MNHEY, CDR2 SMNVEV, per germline (reference sequence). The V end was cut by 4 bases, the J end by 5 bases, with 9 bases between. This CDR3 comprises 13 residues. In DNA form, the CDR3 reads TGTGCCAGCAGTTCTAGCGCGCACAATGAGCAGTTCTTC. Translated: CASSSSAHNEQFF.

This chain uses TRBV5-8 with TRBJ2-7; tentatively, D is TRBD1 (6 bases). V lost 2 bases to trimming and J lost 7 bases, with 19 bases between them. Germline assignment: CDR1 SGHTS and CDR2 YDEGEE. This CDR3 region has 15 residues. The CDR3 region is CASSLLLTGGREQYF. CDR3 DNA: TGTGCCAGCAGCTTATTATTGACAGGCGGAAGGGAGCAGTACTTC.

This chain links TRBV29-1 with TRBJ2-1; a possible D gene is TRBD2 (6 bases). With 4 bases removed from V and 2 bases from J, the gap between germline ends came to 15 bases. This CDR3 comprises 15 residues. CDR1 is SQVTM, CDR2 ANQGSEA, per germline. This CDR3 is CSVVGAGKTYNEQFF. The CDR3 bases are TGCAGCGTTGTTGGGGCGGGGAAGACCTACAATGAGCAGTTCTTC.

As DNA, the CDR3 is TGTGCCAGCAGCCTCAGGGTAAAGAATTCACCCCTCCACTTT. Its protein product is CASSLRVKNSPLHF. The chain links TRBV7-8 to TRBJ1-6; TRBD1 might be the D (5 bases). V was trimmed by 5 bases and J by 7 bases, leaving 12 bases between them. Germline V CDR1 and CDR2: SGHVS, FQNEAQ. This CDR3 contains 14 residues.

This clone has only one observation. The chain is built from TRBV29-1 and TRBJ2-2, with D perhaps matching TRBD2 (6 bases). V was clipped by 8 bases and J by 1 base, with 14 bases between them. Germline V gives CDR1 SQVTM, CDR2 ANQGSEA. The CDR3 spans 14 residues. CDR3 protein: CSTRDSENTGELFF. The CDR3, as DNA: TGCAGCACCCGGGACTCCGAGAACACCGGGGAGCTGTTTTTT.

The V gene is TRBV13, the J gene TRBJ2-5; 7 positions agree with TRBD1. Trimming removed 1 base from V and 5 bases from J; junction bases left unmatched: 4. There are 14 residues in the CDR3. Germline V lookup: CDR1 PRHDT, CDR2 FYEKMQ (reference sequence). DNA of the CDR3: TGTGCCAGCAGCTTAGACAGGGGTCGGGAGACCCAGTACTTC. Translation gives CASSLDRGRETQYF.

The genes are TRBV7-2 and TRBJ2-7; the match to TRBD1 covers 8 bases. Trimming at V came to 1 base and at J to 0 bases, leaving 5 bases not matched to a gene. This CDR3 is built from 16 residues. Germline V gene sequence: CDR1 SGHTA, CDR2 FQGNSA. Written as DNA, the CDR3 is TGTGCCAGCAGCTTAGTAGGGACAGGAGCCTCCTACGAGCAGTACTTC. It is translated as CASSLVGTGASYEQYF.

This clone was picked up one time. The J gene is TRBJ2-7, the V gene TRBV27, with D perhaps TRBD1 (6 bases). The CDR3 covers 14 residues. The V end was cut by 2 bases, the J end by 3 bases, with 11 bases between. The germline V gene encodes CDR1 MNHEY and CDR2 SMNVEV (reference sequence). CDR3 bases: TGTGCCAGCAGTTTAAGGGGGAGAAACTACGAGCAGTACTTC. Its translation: CASSLRGRNYEQYF.

The V call is TRBV4-1, the J call TRBJ2-3; D is undetermined. The V end was cut by 4 bases, the J end by 5 bases, with 10 bases between. The CDR3 loop spans 13 amino acids. Germline V gene sequence: CDR1 MGHRA, CDR2 YSYEKL. The CDR3 here is CASSPEPRDTQYF. CDR3 nucleotide sequence: TGCGCCAGCAGCCCAGAACCGCGAGATACGCAGTATTTT.